These 8 T cell receptor beta chains came from one sample sequenced in a study of human thymus T cells. Sequencing was performed with immunoSEQ multiplex PCR; in TCRdb, only in-frame clones are kept and a portion is missing. The sample holds some 130,000 clones, approximately 96% seen once. The source of the thymus tissue was resections taken during corrective heart surgery. Sequencing was carried out using thymus tissue. The receptors stem from a boy younger than two with a congenital heart defect but otherwise immunologically healthy.

The rearrangement uses TRBV29-1 and TRBJ1-2, with no clear D. CDR1 SQVTM and CDR2 ANQGSEA come from the germline V gene. Deletions cut 1 base from V and 6 bases from J, with 6 bases between. This CDR3 is built from 11 residues. For the CDR3, the DNA is TGCAGCGTTGAAGGTAGGGATGGCTACACCTTC. Translating gives CSVEGRDGYTF.

This chain joins TRBV7-2 and TRBJ1-2, with 7 nucleotides matching TRBD1. Germline assignment: CDR1 SGHTA and CDR2 FQGNSA. The CDR3 has 14 amino acids. The ends lost 4 bases at V and 7 bases at J; junction bases unmatched: 9. The CDR3 spells CASSSPTDRAGYTF. For the CDR3, the DNA is TGTGCCAGCAGCTCCCCTACCGACAGGGCTGGCTACACCTTC.

The rearrangement joins TRBV7-9 to TRBJ1-1; D not certain. V lost 1 base, J lost 1 base, and 4 bases lay in between. The CDR3 contains 13 residues. CDR1 and CDR2 from the germline V gene are SEHNR and FQNEAQ (reference sequence). CDR3: CASSLGRNTEAFF. In nucleotides, the CDR3 is TGTGCCAGCAGCTTAGGTCGGAACACTGAAGCTTTCTTT. The variable domain in full, completed from reference TRBV7-9 and TRBJ1-1, reads DTGVSQNPRHKITKRGQNVTFRCDPISEHNRLYWYRQTLGQGPEFLTYFQNEAQLEKSRLLSDRFSAERPKGSFSTLEIQRTEQGDSAMYLCASSLGRNTEAFFGQGTRLTVV.

V gene TRBV6-5 combines with J gene TRBJ1-1, with D unclear. Trimming shortened V by 9 bases and J by 1 base, and 6 bases separated the two germline ends. Germline CDR1 is MNHEY and CDR2 is SVGAGI. There are 11 residues in the CDR3. The CDR3 here is CASQRNTEAFF. CDR3 coding DNA: TGTGCCAGTCAAAGGAACACTGAAGCTTTCTTT.

The V and J genes are TRBV2 and TRBJ2-7, with 10 bases identical to TRBD2. The CDR3 has 17 amino acids. Germline lookup yields CDR1 SNHLY and CDR2 FYNNEI. Unmatched junction bases numbered 16, after V lost 6 bases and J lost 5 bases. DNA of the CDR3: TGTGCCAGCAGCCCCTCAAGGATGGGACTAGCGAGAAACGAGCAGTACTTC. Encoded protein: CASSPSRMGLARNEQYF.

J is TRBJ2-2 and V is TRBV11-2, with 11 bases lining up with TRBD1. V lost 6 bases and J lost 6; bases outside the gene matches: 9. Per germline, CDR1 SGHAT and CDR2 FQNNGV. CDR3 size: 16 residues. This CDR3 reads CASSSPGTGGPGELFF. In DNA, the CDR3 is TGTGCCAGCAGTAGCCCCGGGACAGGGGGTCCCGGGGAGCTGTTTTTT.

The genes are TRBV5-5 and TRBJ2-3; D might be TRBD1 or TRBD2, each matching 5 bases. This CDR3 region has 14 residues. Trimming left V 0 bases short and J 6 bases short, with 11 bases between. Looked up from germline, CDR1 is SGHKS and CDR2 is YYEKEE (reference sequence). CDR3 sequence: CASSLGQGADTQYF. CDR3 DNA: TGTGCCAGCAGCTTGGGGCAGGGAGCGGATACGCAGTATTTT.

The V and J genes are TRBV18 and TRBJ1-1; D is uncertain. Trimming cost V 3 bases and J 5 bases, with 16 bases left between them. The length of the CDR3 is 15 residues. Germline lookup yields CDR1 KGHSH and CDR2 LQKENI. The CDR3 here is CASSPSSGEETEAFF. The CDR3 nucleotides are TGTGCCAGCTCACCGTCCTCCGGGGAGGAAACTGAAGCTTTCTTT.